This T cell receptor beta chain was recorded in a study of metastatic and nonmetastatic thyroid tumors. The wider study: Patients with malignant and benign thyroid disease provided blood and tumor or nodule tissue, whose repertoires were compared.

In the original workflow: The study built a papillary thyroid cancer distant-metastasis classifier from CDR3 differences across clinicopathological groups. TCRdb re-called clones via MiXCR from the PCR reads. V and J calls and clone size were set by TCRdb, not the authors. Seen here are about 59,000 clones, 16% observed once, and the top ten hold around 9%. Thyroid surgery took place with no prior treatment in any patient. Whole-study results and caveats: Malignant thyroid tumors reportedly had TCR beta diversity that was significantly higher than in benign nodules, in blood and tumor.

This clone was counted ten times or more. Its target is unknown. The germline V and J ends were trimmed by 0 bases and 7 bases, with 13 bases remaining between them. CDR1 is LGHNT, CDR2 FRNRAP, per germline. The CDR3 loop spans 15 amino acids. J is TRBJ2-1 and V is TRBV12-5; the D gene is possibly TRBD2 (6 bases). The sample consisted of blood. The source of this sequence is a male donor with papillary thyroid cancer or a benign thyroid nodule (not recorded which). Some clones in this sample may be carry-over from other donors' samples. The CDR3 coding sequence is TGTGCTAGTGGTTTGGTAACTGGGGGGAGGAATGAGCAGTTCTTC. Translating gives CASGLVTGGRNEQFF.